These T cell receptor beta chains were read from a single sample in a study of siplizumab effects on memory and regulatory T cells. Measured with immunoSEQ multiplex PCR; TCRdb has only the in-frame clones, and not every one. The sample lists about 97,000 clones, about nine tenths seen once, with approximately 12% in the top ten. The source material was non-Treg CD4+ T cells sorted from blood. These receptors came from a human donor in good health. The CDR3 runs from the conserved cysteine through the conserved F or W. A D gene is named only where the DNA matches it firmly. The listing skips clone size in some rows; elsewhere it reads once, few, many or a size class.

>TRBD2|TRBV19|TRBJ2-7|-
CASSVRGLAGAEQYF
TGTGCCAGTAGTGTCCGGGGACTAGCGGGAGCCGAGCAGTACTTC
>-|TRBV6-1|TRBJ2-7|-
CASATTSRYEQYF
TGTGCCAGCGCCACAACTAGCCGGTACGAGCAGTACTTC
>-|TRBV5-1|TRBJ2-6|-
CASSLKGLGANVLTF
TGCGCCAGCAGCTTGAAAGGGCTTGGGGCCAACGTCCTGACTTTC
>TRBD2|TRBV4-3|TRBJ2-3|-
CASSQYPGTSRTDTQYF
TGCGCCAGCAGCCAGTACCCCGGGACTAGCAGAACAGATACGCAGTATTTT
>-|TRBV11-3|TRBJ2-5|-
CASSLRVPGSGTQYF
TGTGCCAGCAGCTTACGGGTCCCAGGCTCGGGGACCCAGTACTTC
>-|TRBV28|TRBJ2-1|once
CASKVGGSTYNEQFF
TGTGCCAGCAAAGTAGGTGGGAGCACCTACAATGAGCAGTTCTTC
>-|TRBV11-3|TRBJ1-1|-
CASKAEYTEAFF
TGTGCCAGCAAGGCAGAGTACACTGAAGCTTTCTTT
>TRBD2|TRBV2|TRBJ2-1|-
CASSNRLAGTYNEQFF
TGTGCCAGCAGTAACAGACTAGCGGGAACCTACAATGAGCAGTTCTTC
>-|TRBV2|TRBJ1-3|-
CASSETNTIYF
TGTGCCAGCAGTGAAACGAACACCATATATTTT
>TRBD1|TRBV19|TRBJ1-2|-
CASTDRGYGYTF
TGTGCCAGTACGGACAGGGGATACGGCTACACCTTC
>TRBD2|TRBV27|TRBJ2-3|-
CASPRRTSGPTSTDTQYF
TGTGCCAGCCCCCGGAGGACTAGCGGGCCAACTAGCACAGATACGCAGTATTTT
>-|TRBV5-1|TRBJ2-7|-
CASSFRAGTGAYEQYF
TGCGCCAGCAGCTTTAGGGCCGGGACTGGGGCCTACGAGCAGTACTTC
>TRBD2|TRBV5-1|TRBJ2-1|-
CASSLGSGSGIF
TGCGCCAGCAGCTTAGGGAGCGGGAGCGGGATCTTC
>-|TRBV30|TRBJ1-1|-
CAWSTTNTEAFF
TGTGCCTGGAGTACTACGAACACTGAAGCTTTCTTT
>-|TRBV25-1|TRBJ2-3|-
CASSESVTDTQYF
TGTGCCAGCAGTGAATCTGTCACAGATACGCAGTATTTT
>-|TRBV5-5|TRBJ1-2|-
CASSLDRDYGYTF
TGTGCCAGCAGCTTGGACAGGGACTATGGCTACACCTTC
>-|TRBV27|TRBJ2-2|-
CASSPQDGTNTGELFF
TGTGCCAGCAGTCCCCAAGACGGAACGAACACCGGGGAGCTGTTTTTT
>-|TRBV9|TRBJ2-1|-
CASSRAGMDNEQFF
TGTGCCAGCAGCCGGGCGGGAATGGATAATGAGCAGTTCTTC
>-|TRBV28|TRBJ2-3|-
CASTPGHSTDTQYF
TGTGCCAGCACTCCGGGACACTCCACAGATACGCAGTATTTT
>TRBD1|TRBV5-4|TRBJ2-7|-
CASSSPGQGSYEQYF
TGTGCCAGCAGTTCTCCAGGACAGGGATCCTACGAGCAGTACTTC